This is a list of T cell receptor beta chains from one sample in a study of beta chain features in type 1 diabetes. Sequencing was performed with immunoSEQ multiplex PCR; in TCRdb, only in-frame clones are kept and a portion is missing. The repertoire includes fewer than 400,000 clones, approximately 8% of them detected once, and 0.44% sits in the top ten. Sequenced sample: central memory CD4+ T cells from blood. The receptors shown here come from a woman aged 18-29 years in good health. Each CDR3 is given with its conserved first and last residue. D genes are given only for firm matches. Rows give clone size only sometimes, using once, few, many, or a class for an expanded clone.

d_call j_call clone_size v_call cdr3_nt cdr3_aa
TRBD2 TRBJ2-1 few TRBV5-4 TGTGCCAGCAGCGGCGGGACTAGCGCATACAATGAGCAGTTCTTC CASSGGTSAYNEQFF
. TRBJ1-2 many TRBV18 TGTGCCAGCTCAGCCTCAGGGGATTGGGGCTACACCTTC CASSASGDWGYTF
. TRBJ2-5 . TRBV5-1 TGCGCCAGCAGCTTGGTTACGGGAAGCCAAGAGACCCAGTACTTC CASSLVTGSQETQYF
. TRBJ2-3 many TRBV7-2 TGTGCCAGCAGTTCCAGCCGGCTCACAGATACGCAGTATTTT CASSSSRLTDTQYF
. TRBJ2-3 few TRBV6-6 TGTGCCAGCAGTAAACAAGCAGATACGCAGTATTTT CASSKQADTQYF
TRBD1 TRBJ1-5 . TRBV6-5 TGTGCCAGCAGTCGACAGGGGAACAATCAGCCCCAGCATTTT CASSRQGNNQPQHF
. TRBJ2-1 . TRBV4-3 TGCGCCAGCAGCCTCACGTCGGGGAATGAGCAGTTCTTC CASSLTSGNEQFF
. TRBJ2-1 . TRBV19 TGTGCCAGTAGCCTGTCGACAGTCTCCTACAATGAGCAGTTCTTC CASSLSTVSYNEQFF
. TRBJ2-3 . TRBV7-2 TGTGCCTGCACAGGGCTGGGGACTAGCACAGATACGCAGTATTTT CACTGLGTSTDTQYF
TRBD2 TRBJ2-5 few TRBV11-2 TGTGCCAGCAGCCCTCGCGCGACTAGCGGGAGTCGGGAGACCCAGTACTTC CASSPRATSGSRETQYF
TRBD1 TRBJ2-3 . TRBV10-1 TGCGCCAGCAGTGCAAACAGGGGAAGCACAGATACGCAGTATTTT CASSANRGSTDTQYF
. TRBJ1-4 many TRBV2 TGTGCCAGCAGTGAACAGGGCTCTGAAAAACTGTTTTTT CASSEQGSEKLFF
. TRBJ2-7 . TRBV28 TGTGCCAGCAGTTTGCCGATGTCTACCTACGAGCAGTACTTC CASSLPMSTYEQYF
TRBD2 TRBJ2-7 few TRBV28 TGTGCCAGCAGCCGACCGAAACCCGGGACTAGGATTTACGAGCAGTACTTC CASSRPKPGTRIYEQYF
TRBD1 TRBJ2-1 few TRBV5-4 TGTGCCAGCAGACTGACGGGACAGGGAGATCTTAATGAGCAGTTCTTC CASRLTGQGDLNEQFF
. TRBJ2-1 few TRBV5-8 TGTGCCAGCAGCCCCGGAGAAGGGCTTAGTTTTATGAATGAGCAGTTCTTC CASSPGEGLSFMNEQFF
. TRBJ1-2 . TRBV28 TGTGCCAGCAGTCCACACGGCACAAACTATGGCTACACCTTC CASSPHGTNYGYTF
. TRBJ1-1 . TRBV18 TGTGCCAGCTCACCACCGTCCATGTCGAACACTGAAGCTTTCTTT CASSPPSMSNTEAFF
. TRBJ2-2 . TRBV2 TGTGCCAGCTTTGGCAGGGGTGCCGGGGAGCTGTTTTTT CASFGRGAGELFF
TRBD1 TRBJ2-1 . TRBV7-2 TGTGCCAGCAGCTATAGGGACAGGGGCAATGAGCAGTTCTTC CASSYRDRGNEQFF
. TRBJ2-5 . TRBV11-2 TGTGCCAGCAGCTTAGGTCCGGGGAGAACGACCCAAGAGACCCAGTACTTC CASSLGPGRTTQETQYF
. TRBJ2-7 few TRBV7-8 TGTGCCAGCAGCTTAGCTTCCCGCGTCGAGCAGTACTTC CASSLASRVEQYF
. TRBJ2-1 . TRBV9 TGTGCCAGCAGCGTAGAACCACTCAGTGAGCAGTTCTTC CASSVEPLSEQFF
. TRBJ2-3 few TRBV27 TGTGCCAGCAGTTTGCGGATCGGAGATACGCAGTATTTT CASSLRIGDTQYF
. TRBJ2-7 . TRBV7-2 TGTGCCAGCAGCTTAGGGCGTGGTTCTTACGAGCAGTACTTC CASSLGRGSYEQYF
. TRBJ2-5 . TRBV7-3 TGTGCCAGCAGCTTATCCGGGATGGAGGAGACCCAGTACTTC CASSLSGMEETQYF
. TRBJ2-7 . TRBV29-1 TGCAGCGCATTAACTGGAAGTACCTACGAGCAGTACTTC CSALTGSTYEQYF
TRBD1 TRBJ2-7 few TRBV29-1 TGCAGCGTCCGGGACAGGGGCGAGCAGTACTTC CSVRDRGEQYF
TRBD1 TRBJ1-1 . TRBV7-2 TGTGCCAGCAGCAGCCGGGACAGGTCGGAAACTGAAGCTTTCTTT CASSSRDRSETEAFF
. TRBJ2-3 . TRBV2 TGTGCCAGCAGACTTCAGTTGGGCACAGATACGCAGTATTTT CASRLQLGTDTQYF
. TRBJ2-3 many TRBV7-2 TGTGCCAGCAGCATGACGGGACGCACTAGCACAGATACGCAGTATTTT CASSMTGRTSTDTQYF
TRBD2 TRBJ2-7 few TRBV25-1 TGTGCCAGCAGCTCTGAAATTAGCGGGAGAGGCTACGAGCAGTACTTC CASSSEISGRGYEQYF
. TRBJ2-7 . TRBV27 TGTGCCAGCAGTTTCGGAGTCTCCTCCTACGAGCAGTACTTC CASSFGVSSYEQYF
TRBD2 TRBJ2-1 few TRBV7-9 TGTGCCAGCAGTCGGGGACTACCCTCCAATGAGCAGTTCTTC CASSRGLPSNEQFF
TRBD1 TRBJ2-5 . TRBV5-4 TGTGCCAGCAGCCCGGGACAGACTGAAGAGACCCAGTACTTC CASSPGQTEETQYF
TRBD2 TRBJ2-5 few TRBV7-3 TGTGCCAGCAGCTTAGCCGCGGCTAGCGGGAGGGTCGGGACCCAGTACTTC CASSLAAASGRVGTQYF
. TRBJ1-2 once TRBV5-4 TGTGCCAGCAGCTCAGGAGGGACCAACTATGGCTACACCTTC CASSSGGTNYGYTF
. TRBJ2-5 few TRBV7-8 TGTGCCAGCAGAAAGGGCCAAGAGACCCAGTACTTC CASRKGQETQYF
. TRBJ2-7 . TRBV27 TGTGCCAGCAGTTTTCAGCTAGGGTCCTACGAGCAGTACTTC CASSFQLGSYEQYF
TRBD1 TRBJ2-3 few TRBV7-3 TGTGCCAGCAGCTTAAGGGCAGGGGGAGATACGCAGTATTTT CASSLRAGGDTQYF
. TRBJ1-1 . TRBV15 TGTGCCACCAGCAGAGATCGTAAGGGGGGCACTGAAGCTTTCTTT CATSRDRKGGTEAFF
TRBD2 TRBJ2-3 . TRBV7-9 TGTGCCAGCAGCTTTGGACTAGCGGGAGCGGATACGCAGTATTTT CASSFGLAGADTQYF
. TRBJ2-5 . TRBV25-1 TGTGCCAGCAGTATGGGTGGGGCGGGGACCCAGTACTTC CASSMGGAGTQYF
. TRBJ2-5 few TRBV19 TGTGCCAGTAGTAACCAGGGTGCGGAGACCCAGTACTTC CASSNQGAETQYF
TRBD1 TRBJ2-1 few TRBV5-1 TGCGCCAGCAGCTTCGTAAACGCAGGGGGTGAGCAGTTCTTC CASSFVNAGGEQFF
. TRBJ2-1 . TRBV4-2 TGTGCCAGCAGCCCGCCGGTTGCGAATGAGCAGTTCTTC CASSPPVANEQFF
. TRBJ1-5 few TRBV28 TGTGCCAGCAGTTTAGGCAATCAGCCCCAGCATTTT CASSLGNQPQHF
TRBD1 TRBJ1-4 few TRBV5-1 TGCGCCAGCAGCAGGGGACAGGGGTCCGAAAAACTGTTTTTT CASSRGQGSEKLFF
TRBD2 TRBJ2-1 few TRBV28 TGTGCCAGCAGTTTATTTGGACTAGCAAACAATGAGCAGTTCTTC CASSLFGLANNEQFF
. TRBJ1-4 few TRBV7-8 TGTGCCAGCAGCTTAGTCGGCAGGGTAGATGAAAAACTGTTTTTT CASSLVGRVDEKLFF
TRBD2 TRBJ2-1 many TRBV7-3 TGTGCCAGCAGCATATCCGGGACTAGCGGATACAATGAGCAGTTCTTC CASSISGTSGYNEQFF